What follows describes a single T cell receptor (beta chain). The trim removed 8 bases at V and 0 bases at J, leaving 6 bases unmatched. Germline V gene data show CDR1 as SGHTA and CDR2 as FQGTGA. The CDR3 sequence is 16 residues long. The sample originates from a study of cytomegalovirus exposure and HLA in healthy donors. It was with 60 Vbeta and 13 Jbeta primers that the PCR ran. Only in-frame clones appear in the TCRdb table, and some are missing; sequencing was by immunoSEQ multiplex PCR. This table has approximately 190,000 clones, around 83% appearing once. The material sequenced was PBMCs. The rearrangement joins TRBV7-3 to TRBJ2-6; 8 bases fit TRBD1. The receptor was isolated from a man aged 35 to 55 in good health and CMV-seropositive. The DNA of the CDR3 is TGTGCCAGCGGTTACACAGGGGGCTCTGGGGCCAACGTCCTGACTTTC. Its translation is CASGYTGGSGANVLTF. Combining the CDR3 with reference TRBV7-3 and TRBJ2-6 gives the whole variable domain GAGVSQTPSNKVTEKGKYVELRCDPISGHTALYWYRQSLGQGPEFLIYFQGTGAADDSGLPNDRFFAVRPEGSVSTLKIQRTERGDSAVYLCASGYTGGSGANVLTFGAGSRLTVL.